These 2 T cell receptor beta chains were all obtained from the same sample, sequenced in a study of early T cells in non-severe SARS-CoV-2 infection. TCRdb re-analysed the 5' RACE reads in MiXCR, keeping a single row per CDR3 protein. The repertoire has around 84,000 distinct CDR3 sequences, around an eighth of them found once; the top ten carry approximately 2.5%. The material sequenced was whole blood. Receptor source: an adult who was a healthcare worker with PCR-confirmed SARS-CoV-2 infection or an uninfected control (not recorded which).

This clonotype has only a few counts. The chain is built from TRBV25-1 and TRBJ2-5, with 14 bases matching TRBD2. Trimming removed 7 bases from V and 4 bases from J; junction bases left unmatched: 8. Germline V gene data show CDR1 as MGHDK and CDR2 as SYGVNS. This CDR3 has 16 residues. Here the CDR3 DNA reads TGTGCCAGCACCCGGGGGACTAGCGGGAGCTTAGAGACCCAGTACTTC. This translates into CASTRGTSGSLETQYF.

CDR3 in DNA: TGTGCCAGCAGCTTAGGAGGTGCGGGGACACCCCTCCACTTT. This sequence encodes CASSLGGAGTPLHF. The rearrangement links TRBV7-2 to TRBJ1-6; D call uncertain. Germline CDR1 SGHTA, CDR2 FQGNSA. This CDR3 region has 14 residues. The V end lost 1 base, the J end lost 11 bases, and 12 bases lay between the germline ends.